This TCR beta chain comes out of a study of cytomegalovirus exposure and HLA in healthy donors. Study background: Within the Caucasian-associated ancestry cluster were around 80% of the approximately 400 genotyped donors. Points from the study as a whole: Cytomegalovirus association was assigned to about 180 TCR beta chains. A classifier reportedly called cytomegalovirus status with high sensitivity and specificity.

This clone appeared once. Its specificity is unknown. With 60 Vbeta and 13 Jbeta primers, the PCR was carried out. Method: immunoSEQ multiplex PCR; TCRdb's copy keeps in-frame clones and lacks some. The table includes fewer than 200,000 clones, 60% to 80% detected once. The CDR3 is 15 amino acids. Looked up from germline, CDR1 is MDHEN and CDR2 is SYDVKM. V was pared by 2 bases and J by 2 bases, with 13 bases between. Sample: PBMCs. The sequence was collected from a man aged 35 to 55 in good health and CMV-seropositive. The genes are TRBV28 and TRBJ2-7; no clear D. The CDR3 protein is CASSLDGTVTYEQYF. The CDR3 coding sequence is TGTGCCAGCAGTTTAGACGGTACAGTTACCTACGAGCAGTACTTC.